This TCR beta chain came from a study of cytomegalovirus exposure and HLA in healthy donors. Turning to this clone: Its antigen is as yet unknown.

Germline CDR1 and CDR2: SGHTA and FQGNSA. V gave up 6 bases and J gave up 7 bases, with 18 bases separating them. This CDR3 region has 14 residues. PCR employed 60 Vbeta and 13 Jbeta primers. This table comes from immunoSEQ multiplex PCR, and its TCRdb copy is limited to in-frame clones, with some not included. The sample has approximately 130,000 clones, 55% to 75% seen once. Unrecorded immune exposure was likely among donors, who were nominally healthy when sampled. Whole-study findings and limits: High specificity and sensitivity for cytomegalovirus status were reported for the classifier. V- and J-gene trimming of TCR beta was linked (in a later analysis) to a missense DCLRE1C variant. Most subjects had HLA-A and HLA-B alleles reportedly predicted accurately by TCR beta sequences.

J is TRBJ2-5 and V is TRBV7-2, with D maybe TRBD2 (6 bases). The receptor was isolated from a man over 45 in good health and CMV-seropositive. Material for sequencing was PBMCs. The CDR3 region is CASRAGPLGGTQYF. The CDR3 DNA reads as TGTGCCAGCAGAGCAGGACCTCTCGGGGGGACCCAGTACTTC.